This passage covers 9 T cell receptor beta chains from one sample sequenced in a study of cytomegalovirus exposure and HLA in healthy donors (dated by TCRdb to 2016 to 2017). The method was the immunoSEQ multiplex PCR assay. For the multiplex PCR, a mixture combining 60 forward primers for TCR Vbeta segments and 13 reverse primers for TCR Jbeta segments was used. TCRdb carries this immuneACCESS record with in-frame sequences only. Its versions omit some clonotypes, under half of them owing to an unresolved V gene in the studies checked, with the rest unexplained. The sample profile shows 120,000 to 150,000 clones; around 84% of them were found once. The ten largest clones add up to roughly 3.1% of the sample. Sample: PBMCs. The receptors here all came from a man in his forties or fifties in good health and CMV-seropositive.

V gene TRBV5-1 combines with J gene TRBJ2-1; 9 positions agree with TRBD2. The germline V gene encodes CDR1 SGHRS and CDR2 YFSETQ. After removal of 4 bases from V and 6 bases from J, the junction contained 8 bases not matched to a gene. This CDR3 has 15 amino acids. The CDR3: CASSPTSGSFNEQFF. The CDR3 DNA follows: TGCGCCAGCAGCCCAACTAGCGGGTCTTTCAATGAGCAGTTCTTC.

The chain recombines TRBV7-9 with TRBJ2-5; D possibly corresponds to TRBD1 (6 bases). The DNA end is more similar to TRBJ2-7, so the J call may be wrong. The CDR3 spans 14 residues. Germline V gene lookup returns CDR1 SEHNR and CDR2 FQNEAQ (reference sequence). The CDR3 reads CASSPTGLSYEQYF. Written as DNA, the CDR3 is TGTGCCAGCAGTCCGACAGGTCTATCCTACGAGCAGTACTTC.

The rearrangement uses TRBV7-2 and TRBJ1-2; D is unresolved. The CDR3 extends over 12 amino acids. The germline CDR1 and CDR2 sequences are SGHTA and FQGNSA. The ends were cut back, 5 bases at V and 6 bases at J, with 10 bases in the middle. In nucleotides, the CDR3 is TGTGCCAGCAGCCTACCCAACGATGGCTACACCTTC. Translating it yields CASSLPNDGYTF.

The chain employs TRBV5-4 and TRBJ2-3, with 8 bases fitting TRBD2. The germline V gene has CDR1 SGHNT and CDR2 YYREEE (reference sequence). Unmatched junction bases numbered 6, after V lost 3 bases and J lost 3 bases. This CDR3 region has 15 residues. Written as DNA, the CDR3 is TGTGCCAGCAGCTCCATAGCGGGAAGGACAGATACGCAGTATTTT. Its translation is CASSSIAGRTDTQYF.

The V and J genes are TRBV27 and TRBJ2-1; 7 bases line up with TRBD2. The CDR3 contains 15 residues. V was clipped by 3 bases and J by 2 bases; unmatched bases: 4. CDR1 and CDR2 (germline): MNHEY, SMNVEV (reference sequence). The DNA for the CDR3 is TGTGCCAGCAGTTTCTCGGGAGGACCCTACAATGAGCAGTTCTTC. Protein product: CASSFSGGPYNEQFF.

This clone was counted once. The chain employs TRBV29-1 and TRBJ1-3; TRBD1 matches 8 bases. The CDR3 loop spans 16 amino acids. The germline V gene has CDR1 SQVTM and CDR2 ANQGSEA. V lost 4 bases to trimming and J lost 3 bases; unmatched junction nucleotides: 11. The CDR3 sequence is CSVVPRGQGSGNTIYF. For the CDR3, the DNA is TGCAGCGTTGTCCCCCGCGGACAGGGAAGTGGAAACACCATATATTTT. The full variable domain, with the rest looked up from reference TRBV29-1 and TRBJ1-3, is SAVISQKPSRDICQRGTSLTIQCQVDSQVTMMFWYRQQPGQSLTLIATANQGSEATYESGFVIDKFPISRPNLTFSTLTVSNMSPEDSSIYLCSVVPRGQGSGNTIYFGEGSWLTVV.

Comment on this clone: At one end, the junction sequence differs from germline, possibly due to a read error. This rearrangement joins TRBV7-9 to TRBJ2-5; the match to TRBD2 covers 15 bases. The length of the CDR3 is 16 residues. The germline V gene has CDR1 SEHNR and CDR2 FQNEAQ (reference sequence). The CDR3, as DNA: TGTTCCAGCAGCTTGATGGGACTAGCGGGAGGAGAGACCCAGTACTTC. Amino acids: CSSSLMGLAGGETQYF.

The chain couples TRBV30 to TRBJ1-4; a weak D match, TRBD1 (5 bases). Germline assignment: CDR1 GTSNPN and CDR2 SVGIG (reference sequence). Trimming took off 3 bases at V and 7 bases at J, with 15 bases between the two ends. There are 14 residues in the CDR3. In nucleotides, the CDR3 is TGTGCCTGGAGGCGTGGGGGGAGGGGTGAAAAACTGTTTTTT. Translating gives CAWRRGGRGEKLFF.

J is TRBJ1-1 and V is TRBV6-1, with TRBD1 matching 8 bases. Germline CDR1 MNHNS, CDR2 SASEGT. V shed 3 bases, J shed 8 bases, and the junction held 5 bases outside the gene matches. This CDR3 contains 13 residues. The CDR3 DNA sequence: TGTGCCAGCAGTGAGACAGGGGTCGGGGAAGCTTTCTTT. This translates into CASSETGVGEAFF.